The TCR beta chain under discussion was sequenced for a study of tumor and adjacent non-tumor tissue in lung cancer listed by TCRdb under 2018. Turning to the overall study: Patients with adenocarcinoma (approximately 11), squamous cell carcinoma (2) and small cell lung cancer (1) were included in the cohort. TCRbeta CDR3 sequencing was performed on fewer than 35 paired specimens, with one tumor sample and one normal lung sample collected per patient. Sequencing generated a total of around 120 million productive TCRbeta reads, averaging about 4.2 million reads per sample. Bulk TCRbeta repertoires were compared between lung tumor tissue and matched distant non-tumor lung tissue obtained from 15 lung cancer patients. The roughly 15 patients were aged 31 to 76 years, included around ten men and 5 women, and had TNM stage I to III disease. The study at large found these results: The methods do not name the sequencing platform or mention unique molecular identifiers. The cohort had only approximately 16 patients, and the authors noted that larger samples and more detailed clinical data are needed. Significantly higher TCR diversity (inverse Simpson) was observed in tumor tissue than in normal lung tissue (about 410 vs 180, P = 0.0075, Mann-Whitney U test). Peripheral blood was not sequenced, so blood TCRbeta repertoires in these lung cancer patients were not examined. Younger patients had significantly higher TCR diversity, and higher tumor TCR diversity was associated with shorter overall and disease-free survival. In normal lung, the top 100 clones accounted for a significantly larger cumulative share of the repertoire than in tumor tissue.

A remark on this clonotype: It lacks a known antigen. Relative to the germline gene, one junction end is altered; a read error may explain this.

From its cysteine to its phenylalanine, the CDR3 spans 11 amino acids. Only the CDR3 DNA is retained, 33 bases long and in frame from the first base. CDR1 SEHNR and CDR2 FQNEAQ are derived from the germline V gene (reference sequence). The library came from multiplex PCR. The reads were generated on an Illumina HiSeq 2500. TCRbeta libraries were built by three rounds of nested PCR using primers (Table S4), following protocols modified from ARM-PCR. Before sequencing, PCR products of 200-500 bp were cut from the gel and purified using the QIAquick gel extraction kit. In the paper's pipeline: Reads were cleaned using Trimmomatic, were merged into complete CDR3 sequences using FLASH, and were assigned to V(D)J germline segments using MiTCR. Clonal diversity was computed as the inverse Simpson's index with VDJtools. In-frame sequences lacking a premature stop codon were counted as productive reads. TCRdb's own reprocessing of the public reads used fastp at Q25 and MiXCR and kept productive beta chains. Duplicate CDR3 protein sequences are folded into a single record with the most common DNA and genes. TCRdb, not the original authors, processed these V and J calls. For this sample the table gives 70,000 to 90,000 distinct CDR3 sequences, of which 60% to 80% were detected only once. The ten largest clones take up roughly 12% of the sample.

RNA was extracted from bulk unsorted tissue and checked for quality with a NanoDrop ND-1000 and an Agilent 2100. Newly diagnosed lung cancer patients without prior chemotherapy who had been admitted for thoracic surgery in China between August and November 2014 were enrolled as donors. Patients with previous radiotherapy or chemotherapy, or with another concurrent cancer, were excluded from the study. Surgical tissue pieces of roughly 1-2.1 cm3 were preserved in RNAlater solution and stored at -80 °C until use. Sequencing input: lung tumor tissue. This clonotype originated in a woman between 50 and 59 years old with non-small cell lung cancer. The chain couples TRBV7-9 to TRBJ1-5; possibly the D gene is TRBD1, per 5 matching bases. Read as DNA, the sequence is TGTGTCAGCAGCTTAGCGGGACGCCAGCATTTT. Its product reads: CVSSLAGRQHF.